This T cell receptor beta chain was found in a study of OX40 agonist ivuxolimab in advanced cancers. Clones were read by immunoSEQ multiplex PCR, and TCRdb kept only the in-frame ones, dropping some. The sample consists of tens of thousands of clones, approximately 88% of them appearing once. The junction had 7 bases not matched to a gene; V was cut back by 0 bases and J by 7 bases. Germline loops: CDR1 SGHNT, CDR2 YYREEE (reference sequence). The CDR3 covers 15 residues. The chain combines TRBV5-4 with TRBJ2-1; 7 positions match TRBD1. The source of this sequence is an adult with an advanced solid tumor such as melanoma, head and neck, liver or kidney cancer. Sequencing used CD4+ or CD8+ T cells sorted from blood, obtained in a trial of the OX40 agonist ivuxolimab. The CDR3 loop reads CASSLAETGRNEQFF. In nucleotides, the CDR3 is TGTGCCAGCAGCTTGGCCGAGACAGGGCGGAATGAGCAGTTCTTC.